This paragraph covers one TCR beta chain sequence. This specimen comes from a study of lymphopenia after photon versus proton radiotherapy. Trimming stripped 5 bases from V and 7 bases from J, with 9 bases between. This CDR3 spans 13 amino acids. Germline CDR1 and CDR2: MDHEN and SYDVKM. Repertoires were generated with immunoSEQ multiplex PCR, while TCRdb's copy carries only in-frame clones and drops some. The top ten clones hold approximately 6.2% of a sample with some 30,000 clones, about 90% of them seen once. The clonotype originates from a woman aged 45-59 years with pancreatic cancer. Here the sequenced sample was peripheral blood, taken from a patient treated with photon-based radiotherapy. J is TRBJ1-6 and V is TRBV28; the D is unclear. CDR3 loop: CASSTQTNSPLHF. In DNA, the CDR3 is TGTGCCAGCAGTACACAGACGAATTCACCCCTCCACTTT.